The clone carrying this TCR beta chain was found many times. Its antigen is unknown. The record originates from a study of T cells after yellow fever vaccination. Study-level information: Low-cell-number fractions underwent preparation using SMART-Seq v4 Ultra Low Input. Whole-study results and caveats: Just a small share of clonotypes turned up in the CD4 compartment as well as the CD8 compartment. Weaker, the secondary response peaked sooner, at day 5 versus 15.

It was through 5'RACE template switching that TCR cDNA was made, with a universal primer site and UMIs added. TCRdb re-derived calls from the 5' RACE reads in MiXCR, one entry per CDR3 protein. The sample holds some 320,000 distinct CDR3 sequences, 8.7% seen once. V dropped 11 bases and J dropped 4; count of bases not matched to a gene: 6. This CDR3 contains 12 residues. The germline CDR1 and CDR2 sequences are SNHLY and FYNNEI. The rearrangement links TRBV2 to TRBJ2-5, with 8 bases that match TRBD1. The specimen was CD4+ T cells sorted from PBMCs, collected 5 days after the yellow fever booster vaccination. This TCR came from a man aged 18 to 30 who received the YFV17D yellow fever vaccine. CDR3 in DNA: TGTGCCTACAGGGGGGTCGCAGAGACCCAGTACTTC. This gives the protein CAYRGVAETQYF. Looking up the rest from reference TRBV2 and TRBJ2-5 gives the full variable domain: EPEVTQTPSHQVTQMGQEVILRCVPISNHLYFYWYRQILGQKVEFLVSFYNNEISEKSEIFDDQFSVERPDGSNFTLKIRSTKLEDSAMYFCAYRGVAETQYFGPGTRLLVL.